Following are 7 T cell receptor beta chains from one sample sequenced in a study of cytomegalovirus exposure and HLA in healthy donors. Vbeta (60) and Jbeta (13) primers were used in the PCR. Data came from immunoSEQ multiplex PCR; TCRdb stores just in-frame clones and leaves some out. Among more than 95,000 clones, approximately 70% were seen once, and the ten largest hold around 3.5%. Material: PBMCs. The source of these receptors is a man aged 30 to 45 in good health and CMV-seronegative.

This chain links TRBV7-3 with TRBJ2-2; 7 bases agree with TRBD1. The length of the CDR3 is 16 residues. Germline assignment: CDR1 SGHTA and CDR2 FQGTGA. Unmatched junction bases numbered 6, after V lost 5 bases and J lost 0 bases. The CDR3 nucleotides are TGTGCCAGCAGCCCCGCCGGGACAGCGAACACCGGGGAGCTGTTTTTT. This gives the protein CASSPAGTANTGELFF.

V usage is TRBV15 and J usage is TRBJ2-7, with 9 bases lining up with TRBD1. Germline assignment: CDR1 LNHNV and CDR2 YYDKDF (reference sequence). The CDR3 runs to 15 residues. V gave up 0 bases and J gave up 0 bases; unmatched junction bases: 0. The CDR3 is CATSRETGGSYEQYF. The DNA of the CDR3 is TGTGCCACCAGCAGAGAGACAGGGGGCTCCTACGAGCAGTACTTC.

The CDR3 region has the DNA TGTGCCAGCAGCCCCGACAGGGGCGCATGGGAGACCCAGTACTTC. Translated, it gives CASSPDRGAWETQYF. This chain connects TRBV7-3 to TRBJ2-5; 8 nucleotides agree with TRBD1. Germline CDR1 SGHTA, CDR2 FQGTGA. V lost 5 bases, J lost 5 bases, and 10 bases stayed unmatched. The CDR3 covers 15 residues.

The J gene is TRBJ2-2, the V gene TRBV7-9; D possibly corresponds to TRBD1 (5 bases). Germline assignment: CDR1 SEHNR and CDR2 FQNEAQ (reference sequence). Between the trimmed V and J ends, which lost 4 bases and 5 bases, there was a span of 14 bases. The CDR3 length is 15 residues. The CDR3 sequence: CASSSLQGRTGELFF. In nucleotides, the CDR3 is TGTGCCAGCAGCTCTCTTCAGGGAAGAACCGGGGAGCTGTTTTTT.

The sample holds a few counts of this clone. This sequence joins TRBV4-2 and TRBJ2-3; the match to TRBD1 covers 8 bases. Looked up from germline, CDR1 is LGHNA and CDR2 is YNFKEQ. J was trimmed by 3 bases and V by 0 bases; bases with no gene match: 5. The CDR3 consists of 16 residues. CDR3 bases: TGTGCCAGCAGCCAAGACGACAGGGGTTTTACAGATACGCAGTATTTT. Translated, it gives CASSQDDRGFTDTQYF.

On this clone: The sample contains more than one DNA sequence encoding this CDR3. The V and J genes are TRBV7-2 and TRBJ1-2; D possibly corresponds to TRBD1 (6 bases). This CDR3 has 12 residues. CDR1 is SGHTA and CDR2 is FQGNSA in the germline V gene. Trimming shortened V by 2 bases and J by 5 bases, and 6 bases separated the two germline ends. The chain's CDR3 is CASSLQGYGYTF. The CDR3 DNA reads TGTGCCAGCAGCTTACAGGGGTATGGCTACACCTTC. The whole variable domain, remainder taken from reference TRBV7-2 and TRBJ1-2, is GAGVSQSPSNKVTEKGKDVELRCDPISGHTALYWYRQSLGQGLEFLIYFQGNSAPDKSGLPSDRFSAERTGGSVSTLTIQRTQQEDSAVYLCASSLQGYGYTFGSGTRLTVV.

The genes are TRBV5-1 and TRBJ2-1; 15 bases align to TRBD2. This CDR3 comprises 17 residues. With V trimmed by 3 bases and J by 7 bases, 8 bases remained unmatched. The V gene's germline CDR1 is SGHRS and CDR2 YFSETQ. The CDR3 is CASSSLGLAGGGNEQFF. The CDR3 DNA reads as TGCGCCAGCAGCTCGCTCGGACTAGCGGGAGGGGGGAATGAGCAGTTCTTC.